These 21 T cell receptor beta chains were sequenced from one sample in a study of cytomegalovirus exposure and HLA in healthy donors. PCR amplification relied on 60 Vbeta primers (plus 13 Jbeta primers). Generated by immunoSEQ multiplex PCR, the TCRdb table keeps only in-frame clones and is missing some. The sample includes fewer than 250,000 clones, approximately 83% seen only once; the top ten take more than 8.5%. The sequencing sample was made of PBMCs. The receptors originated from a woman aged 45 to 65 in good health and CMV-seropositive.

The DNA for the CDR3 is TGTGCCAGCAGCGTAGAGGGGCGGGGGGGCTCAGATACGCAGTATTTT. Translation: CASSVEGRGGSDTQYF. V is TRBV9 and J is TRBJ2-3; TRBD2 matches at 9 bases. V trimming: 0 bases; J trimming: 4 bases; junction bases outside the gene matches: 6. The length of the CDR3 is 16 residues. The germline V gene encodes CDR1 SGDLS and CDR2 YYNGEE.

V and J are TRBV5-6 and TRBJ1-1; no clear D gene. The CDR3 contains 11 residues. Per germline, CDR1 SGHDT and CDR2 YYEEEE. V gave up 0 bases and J gave up 7 bases, with 4 bases separating them. CDR3 loop: CASSLGGEAFF. The CDR3 DNA is TGTGCCAGCAGCTTGGGCGGTGAAGCTTTCTTT.

V gene TRBV7-3 combines with J gene TRBJ2-1, with 9 bases lining up with TRBD1. Germline CDR1 and CDR2: SGHTA and FQGTGA. The trim removed 5 bases at V and 5 bases at J, leaving 4 bases unmatched. The CDR3 totals 14 residues. The CDR3 here is CASSRRDRDNEQFF. DNA for the CDR3: TGTGCCAGCAGCCGCCGGGACAGGGACAATGAGCAGTTCTTC.

The chain employs TRBV7-2 and TRBJ1-6; D uncertain. CDR1 is SGHTA and CDR2 is FQGNSA in the germline V gene. V was cut by 2 bases and J by 0 bases, with 2 bases left in between. This CDR3 has 14 amino acids. The CDR3 protein is CASSLLSYNSPLHF. In DNA form, the CDR3 reads TGTGCCAGCAGCTTACTCTCCTATAATTCACCCCTCCACTTT.

The V and J genes are TRBV19 and TRBJ2-5; 7 bases fit TRBD1. J gave up 2 bases and V 4 bases, and 4 bases lay outside the gene matches. CDR1 and CDR2 (germline): LNHDA, SQIVND (reference sequence). The CDR3 loop spans 14 amino acids. The CDR3 reads CASSTTGVQETQYF. Written as DNA, the CDR3 is TGTGCCAGTAGTACCACAGGGGTTCAAGAGACCCAGTACTTC.

The chain joins TRBV5-1 to TRBJ2-1, with a possible D match to TRBD2 (6 bases). Trimming removed 5 bases from V and 4 bases from J, with 19 bases in between. The CDR3 contains 16 residues. Germline V gene lookup returns CDR1 SGHRS and CDR2 YFSETQ. CDR3 region: CASRGVGGRVYNEQFF. The CDR3 DNA follows: TGCGCCAGCAGGGGAGTCGGGGGACGGGTGTACAATGAGCAGTTCTTC. The variable domain in full, with the rest retrieved from reference TRBV5-1 and TRBJ2-1, is KAGVTQTPRYLIKTRGQQVTLSCSPISGHRSVSWYQQTPGQGLQFLFEYFSETQRNKGNFPGRFSGRQFSNSRSEMNVSTLELGDSALYLCASRGVGGRVYNEQFFGPGTRLTVL.

The chain has TRBV6-1 and TRBJ1-2; D uncertain. This CDR3 region has 15 residues. Trimming cost V 0 bases and J 4 bases, with 12 bases left between them. Germline V gene sequence: CDR1 MNHNS, CDR2 SASEGT. Here the CDR3 reads CASSEAVGRLYGYTF. In nucleotides, the CDR3 is TGTGCCAGCAGTGAAGCGGTCGGAAGACTCTATGGCTACACCTTC.

The genes are TRBV19 and TRBJ2-5; a possible D gene is TRBD1 (6 bases). In germline, CDR1 is LNHDA, CDR2 SQIVND (reference sequence). This CDR3 is 17 amino acids long. V shed 1 base and J shed 2 bases, with 17 bases lying between them. CDR3 amino acids: CASSIGGKTGRQETQYF. CDR3 bases: TGTGCCAGTAGTATAGGGGGTAAGACAGGACGTCAAGAGACCCAGTACTTC.

The chain uses TRBV4-2 and TRBJ2-5; 11 bases line up with TRBD1. This CDR3 region has 16 residues. CDR1 and CDR2 from the germline V gene are LGHNA and YNFKEQ. Germline trimming cut 0 bases from V and 5 bases from J; bases unmatched to any gene: 5. The CDR3 bases are TGTGCCAGCAGCCAAGATGGGACAGGGGGATTTGAGACCCAGTACTTC. Protein product: CASSQDGTGGFETQYF.

The rearrangement joins TRBV28 to TRBJ2-3; TRBD1 is a possible D gene (6 bases). Germline V gene lookup returns CDR1 MDHEN and CDR2 SYDVKM. This CDR3 contains 16 residues. Trimming stripped 5 bases from V and 2 bases from J, with 17 bases between. The CDR3 here is CASSSGQLEFTDTQYF. CDR3 bases: TGTGCCAGCAGTAGCGGACAGTTGGAGTTCACAGATACGCAGTATTTT.

The CDR3 DNA reads as TGTGCCAGCAGTTACTCGCCGGACAGGGTCTATGGCTACACCTTC. Translated: CASSYSPDRVYGYTF. The chain carries TRBV6-5 and TRBJ1-2; 8 bases are shared with TRBD1. J lost 4 bases, V lost 0 bases, and 4 bases had no gene match. The germline V gene encodes CDR1 MNHEY and CDR2 SVGAGI. CDR3 size: 15 residues.

This chain connects TRBV18 to TRBJ1-2; possibly TRBD1 for D (5 bases). V was clipped by 4 bases and J by 7 bases, with 16 bases between them. CDR3 length: 14 residues. Looked up from germline, CDR1 is KGHSH and CDR2 is LQKENI. CDR3 nucleotide sequence: TGTGCCAGCTCACTAGGGGCACCCCAGGCTGGCTACACCTTC. Its protein product is CASSLGAPQAGYTF.

V usage is TRBV18 and J usage is TRBJ2-1; D might be TRBD2 (6 bases). V gave up 2 bases and J gave up 8 bases, with 19 bases separating them. The CDR3 has 16 residues. Germline CDR1 KGHSH, CDR2 LQKENI. DNA of the CDR3: TGTGCCAGCTCACCAGATTTGCGGGGCCCCGGGGATGAGCAGTTCTTC. Encoded protein: CASSPDLRGPGDEQFF. The entire variable domain, with the rest obtained from reference TRBV18 and TRBJ2-1, is as follows: NAGVMQNPRHLVRRRGQEARLRCSPMKGHSHVYWYRQLPEEGLKFMVYLQKENIIDESGMPKERFSAEFPKEGPSILRIQQVVRGDSAAYFCASSPDLRGPGDEQFFGPGTRLTVL.

This clone was recorded only once. V is TRBV6-4 and J is TRBJ2-1; D is unresolved. Trimming pared 7 bases from V and 2 bases from J, leaving 21 bases between. Germline values: CDR1 MRHNA, CDR2 SNTAGT. This CDR3 is built from 17 residues. CDR3 sequence (DNA): TGTGCCAGCACTCGGAACCCAGGCCTCGGCACCTACAATGAGCAGTTCTTC. As protein: CASTRNPGLGTYNEQFF.

The chain employs TRBV2 and TRBJ1-4; TRBD1 matches 9 bases. Germline CDR1 is SNHLY and CDR2 is FYNNEI. Trimming at V came to 5 bases and at J to 3 bases, leaving 4 bases not matched to a gene. The length of the CDR3 is 15 residues. CDR3 bases: TGTGCCAGCAGTTGGAACAGGGGGCCTAATGAAAAACTGTTTTTT. Translating gives CASSWNRGPNEKLFF.

The V call is TRBV7-9, the J call TRBJ2-5; D may be TRBD1 (7 bases). Germline V gene data show CDR1 as SEHNR and CDR2 as FQNEAQ (reference sequence). Trimming took 11 bases from V and 1 from J, leaving 20 bases between them. The CDR3 is 15 amino acids. CDR3 DNA: TGTGCCGCTAAGCGAAACAGGGGAGGCCAAGAGACCCAGTACTTC. Its translation is CAAKRNRGGQETQYF.

The V gene is TRBV7-8, the J gene TRBJ1-2; the match to TRBD1 covers 10 bases. This CDR3 comprises 20 residues. CDR1 SGHVS and CDR2 FQNEAQ come from the germline V gene. V dropped 4 bases and J dropped 1; count of bases not matched to a gene: 18. The chain's CDR3 is CASSSSRPGQGSFNNYGYTF. DNA for the CDR3: TGTGCCAGCAGCTCGTCGCGCCCGGGACAGGGGTCTTTTAATAACTATGGCTACACCTTC.

The J gene is TRBJ1-6, the V gene TRBV6-5, with 7 bases identical to TRBD1. V lost 0 bases, J lost 6 bases, and 5 bases stayed unmatched. Germline V gene lookup returns CDR1 MNHEY and CDR2 SVGAGI. The CDR3 is made up of 16 amino acids. The DNA of the CDR3 is TGTGCCAGCAGTTACTCGAACAGGGGCACTAATTCACCCCTCCACTTT. Residues: CASSYSNRGTNSPLHF.

J is TRBJ2-7 and V is TRBV15; TRBD1 matches 7 bases. This CDR3 has 16 residues. V was pared by 1 base and J by 5 bases, with 11 bases of the junction left unmatched. The germline V gene encodes CDR1 LNHNV and CDR2 YYDKDF (reference sequence). CDR3 bases: TGTGCCACCAGCAGAGGAGGGGGCGCATTTTGGCACGAGCAGTACTTC. Protein product: CATSRGGGAFWHEQYF.

The rearrangement uses TRBV28 and TRBJ2-7; 8 bases map to TRBD2. Germline loops: CDR1 MDHEN, CDR2 SYDVKM. With V trimmed by 1 base and J by 2 bases, 16 bases remained unmatched. This CDR3 contains 19 residues. CDR3 amino acids: CASSLLGTSDRGGTYEQYF. The CDR3 coding sequence is TGTGCCAGCAGTTTATTAGGGACTAGTGATCGAGGGGGAACCTACGAGCAGTACTTC.

J is TRBJ1-2 and V is TRBV11-2; 9 nucleotides match TRBD1. CDR1 and CDR2 (germline): SGHAT, FQNNGV. This CDR3 region has 15 residues. Trimming cost V 5 bases and J 6 bases; bases outside gene matches: 10. This CDR3 is CASSHLGTGYNGYTF. For the CDR3, the DNA is TGTGCCAGCAGCCACCTCGGGACAGGGTATAATGGCTACACCTTC.